This TCR beta chain was documented in a study of OX40 agonist ivuxolimab in advanced cancers. Study-level information: Two cutaneous melanoma patients and one hepatocellular carcinoma patient, three in all, had partial responses. Study-wide results and caveats: Some patients who did not respond also had low normalized T-cell clonal expansion.

This table comes from immunoSEQ multiplex PCR, and its TCRdb copy is limited to in-frame clones, with some not included. The data contain just under 9,000 clones, roughly nine tenths of them singletons. Trimming stripped 5 bases from V and 6 bases from J, with 11 bases between. Germline CDR1 is SGHDT and CDR2 is YYEEEE. CDR3 length: 12 residues. With regard to this clone: The target antigen is unknown.

J is TRBJ1-1 and V is TRBV5-6; the D is unclear. Material: CD4+ or CD8+ T cells sorted from blood, obtained in a trial of the OX40 agonist ivuxolimab. The TCR comes from an adult with an advanced solid tumor such as melanoma, head and neck, liver or kidney cancer. CDR3 sequence: CASSPGTPEAFF. The CDR3 region has the DNA TGTGCCAGCAGTCCGGGAACACCTGAAGCTTTCTTT.